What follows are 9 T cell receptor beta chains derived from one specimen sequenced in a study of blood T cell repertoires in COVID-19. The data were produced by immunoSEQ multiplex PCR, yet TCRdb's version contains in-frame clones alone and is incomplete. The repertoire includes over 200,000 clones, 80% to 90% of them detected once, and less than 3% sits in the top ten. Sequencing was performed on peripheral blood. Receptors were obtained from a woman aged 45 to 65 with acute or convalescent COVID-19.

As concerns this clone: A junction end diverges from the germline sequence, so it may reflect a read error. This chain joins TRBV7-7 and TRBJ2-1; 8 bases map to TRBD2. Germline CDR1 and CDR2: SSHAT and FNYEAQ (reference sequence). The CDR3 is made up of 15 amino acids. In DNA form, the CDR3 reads TGTGCTAGCAGCCCCGGACTAGCTTCCTACAATGAGCAGTTCTTC. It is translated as CASSPGLASYNEQFF.

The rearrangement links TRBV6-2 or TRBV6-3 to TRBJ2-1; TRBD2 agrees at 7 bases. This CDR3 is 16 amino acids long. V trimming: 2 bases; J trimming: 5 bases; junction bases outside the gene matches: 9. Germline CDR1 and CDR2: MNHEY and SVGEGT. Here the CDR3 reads CASSYPGTITDNEQFF. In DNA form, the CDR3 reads TGTGCCAGCAGTTACCCCGGGACTATCACGGACAATGAGCAGTTCTTC.

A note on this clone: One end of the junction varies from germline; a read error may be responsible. CDR3 nucleotides: TGCGAGAGGGGGCGCGCCTATGGCTACACCTTC. It is translated as CERGRAYGYTF. The J gene is TRBJ1-2, the V gene TRBV12-5, with 7 positions matching TRBD1. In germline, CDR1 is LGHNT, CDR2 FRNRAP. The CDR3 is 11 amino acids.

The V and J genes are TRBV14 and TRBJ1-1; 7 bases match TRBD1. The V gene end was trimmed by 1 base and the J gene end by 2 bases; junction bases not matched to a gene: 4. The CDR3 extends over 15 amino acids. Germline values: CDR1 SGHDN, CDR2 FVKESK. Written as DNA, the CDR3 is TGTGCCAGCAGCCAAGTTCAGGGGGTAAACACTGAAGCTTTCTTT. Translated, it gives CASSQVQGVNTEAFF.

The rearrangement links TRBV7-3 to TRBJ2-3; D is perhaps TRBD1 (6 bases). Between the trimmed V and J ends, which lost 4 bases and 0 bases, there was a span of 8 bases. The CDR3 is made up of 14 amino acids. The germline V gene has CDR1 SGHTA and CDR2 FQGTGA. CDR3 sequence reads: CASSSGVSTDTQYF. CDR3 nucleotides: TGTGCCAGCAGCTCAGGGGTCAGCACAGATACGCAGTATTTT.

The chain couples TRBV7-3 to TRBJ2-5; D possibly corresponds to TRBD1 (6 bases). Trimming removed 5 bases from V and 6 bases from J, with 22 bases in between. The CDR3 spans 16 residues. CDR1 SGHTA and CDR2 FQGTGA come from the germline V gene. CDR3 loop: CASSPSRLQGDQTQYF. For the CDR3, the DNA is TGTGCCAGCAGCCCCAGCCGGTTACAGGGAGATCAGACCCAGTACTTC.

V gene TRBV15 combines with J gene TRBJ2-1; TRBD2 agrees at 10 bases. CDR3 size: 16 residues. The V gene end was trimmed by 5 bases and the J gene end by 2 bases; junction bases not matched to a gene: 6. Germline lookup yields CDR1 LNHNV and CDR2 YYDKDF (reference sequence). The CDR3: CATSSRTSGTYNEQFF. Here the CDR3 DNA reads TGTGCCACCAGCTCCCGGACTAGCGGTACCTACAATGAGCAGTTCTTC.

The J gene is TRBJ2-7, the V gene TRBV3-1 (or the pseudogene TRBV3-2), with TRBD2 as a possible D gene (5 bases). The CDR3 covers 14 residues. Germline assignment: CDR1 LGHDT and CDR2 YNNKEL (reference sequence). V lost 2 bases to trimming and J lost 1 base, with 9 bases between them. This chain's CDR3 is CASSQNRGSYEQYF. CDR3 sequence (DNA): TGTGCCAGCAGCCAAAACCGGGGATCCTACGAGCAGTACTTC.

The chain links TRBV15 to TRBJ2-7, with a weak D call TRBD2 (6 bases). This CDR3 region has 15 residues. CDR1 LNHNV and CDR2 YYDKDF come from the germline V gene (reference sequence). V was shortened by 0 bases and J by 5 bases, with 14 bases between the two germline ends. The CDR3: CATSREVGLQDEQYF. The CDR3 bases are TGTGCCACCAGCAGAGAAGTGGGACTGCAGGACGAGCAGTACTTC.